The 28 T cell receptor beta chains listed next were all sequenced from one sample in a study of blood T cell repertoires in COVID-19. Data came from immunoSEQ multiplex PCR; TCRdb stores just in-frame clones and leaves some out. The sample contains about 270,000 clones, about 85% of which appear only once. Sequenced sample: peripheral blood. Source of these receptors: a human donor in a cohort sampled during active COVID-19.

The CDR3 sequence: CASSPDRLNQPQHF. As DNA, the CDR3 is TGTGCCAGCTCACCAGACAGGTTAAATCAGCCCCAGCATTTT. The chain uses TRBV18 and TRBJ1-5; possible D gene TRBD1, 6 bases. Looked up from germline, CDR1 is KGHSH and CDR2 is LQKENI. The CDR3 has 14 amino acids. The V gene lost 2 bases and the J gene lost 4 bases, with 9 bases spanning the gap.

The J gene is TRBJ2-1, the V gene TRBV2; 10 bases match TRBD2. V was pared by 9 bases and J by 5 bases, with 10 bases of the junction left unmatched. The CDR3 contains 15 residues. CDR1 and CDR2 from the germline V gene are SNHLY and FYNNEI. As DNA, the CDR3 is TGTGCCAGTGGGGGAGGACTAGCGGCTAACAATGAGCAGTTCTTC. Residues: CASGGGLAANNEQFF. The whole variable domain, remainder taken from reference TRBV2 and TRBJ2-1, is EPEVTQTPSHQVTQMGQEVILRCVPISNHLYFYWYRQILGQKVEFLVSFYNNEISEKSEIFDDQFSVERPDGSNFTLKIRSTKLEDSAMYFCASGGGLAANNEQFFGPGTRLTVL.

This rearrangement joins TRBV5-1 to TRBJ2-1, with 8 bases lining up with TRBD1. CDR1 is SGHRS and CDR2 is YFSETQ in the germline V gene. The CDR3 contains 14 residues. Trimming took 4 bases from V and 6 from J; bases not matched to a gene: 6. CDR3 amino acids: CASSPRTGPNEQFF. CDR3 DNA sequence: TGCGCCAGCAGCCCGCGGACAGGGCCCAATGAGCAGTTCTTC.

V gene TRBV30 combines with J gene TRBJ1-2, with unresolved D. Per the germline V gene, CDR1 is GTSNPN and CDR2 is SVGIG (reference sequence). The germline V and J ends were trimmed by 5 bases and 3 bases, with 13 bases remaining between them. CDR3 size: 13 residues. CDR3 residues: CAWGTGSHYGYTF. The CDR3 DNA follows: TGTGCCTGGGGCACGGGGAGTCACTATGGCTACACCTTC. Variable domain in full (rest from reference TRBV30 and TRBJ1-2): SQTIHQWPATLVQPVGSPLSLECTVEGTSNPNLYWYRQAAGRGLQLLFYSVGIGQISSEVPQNLSASRPQDRQFILSSKKLLLSDSGFYLCAWGTGSHYGYTFGSGTRLTVV.

Here the CDR3 reads CASSLGRNPAANTQYF. The CDR3 nucleotides read TGTGCCAGCAGCTTAGGGCGCAACCCGGCAGCGAATACGCAGTATTTT. The rearrangement links TRBV7-9 to TRBJ2-3, with D hard to call. The ends were cut back, 1 base at V and 7 bases at J, with 18 bases in the middle. CDR1 and CDR2 (germline): SEHNR, FQNEAQ (reference sequence). The CDR3 extends over 16 amino acids.

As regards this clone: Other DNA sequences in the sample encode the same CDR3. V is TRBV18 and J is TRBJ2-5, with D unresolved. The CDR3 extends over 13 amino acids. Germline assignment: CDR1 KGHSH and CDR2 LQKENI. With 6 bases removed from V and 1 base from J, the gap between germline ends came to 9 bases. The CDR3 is CASSPPVQETQYF. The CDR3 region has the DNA TGTGCCAGCTCCCCGCCGGTCCAAGAGACCCAGTACTTC.

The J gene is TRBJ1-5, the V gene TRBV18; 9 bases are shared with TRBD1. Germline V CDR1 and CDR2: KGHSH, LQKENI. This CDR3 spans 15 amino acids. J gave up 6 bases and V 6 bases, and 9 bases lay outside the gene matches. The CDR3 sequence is CASSPYRGLGQPQHF. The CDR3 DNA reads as TGTGCCAGCTCTCCATACAGGGGGCTTGGTCAGCCCCAGCATTTT. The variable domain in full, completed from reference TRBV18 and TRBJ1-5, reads NAGVMQNPRHLVRRRGQEARLRCSPMKGHSHVYWYRQLPEEGLKFMVYLQKENIIDESGMPKERFSAEFPKEGPSILRIQQVVRGDSAAYFCASSPYRGLGQPQHFGDGTRLSIL.

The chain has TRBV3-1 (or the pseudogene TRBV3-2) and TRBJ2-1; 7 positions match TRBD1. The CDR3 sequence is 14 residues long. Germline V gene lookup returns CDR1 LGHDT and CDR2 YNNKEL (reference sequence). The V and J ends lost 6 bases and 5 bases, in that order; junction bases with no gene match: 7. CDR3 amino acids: CASRTGQPHNEQFF. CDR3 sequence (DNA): TGTGCCAGCAGAACGGGACAGCCCCACAATGAGCAGTTCTTC.

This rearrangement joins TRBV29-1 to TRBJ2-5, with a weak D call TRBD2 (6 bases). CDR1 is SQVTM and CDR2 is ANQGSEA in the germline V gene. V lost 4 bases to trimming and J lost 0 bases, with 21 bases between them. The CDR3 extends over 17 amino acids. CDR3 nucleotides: TGCAGCGTTGGACGCCTGGCAACGGGAGTCTACCAAGAGACCCAGTACTTC. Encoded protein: CSVGRLATGVYQETQYF.

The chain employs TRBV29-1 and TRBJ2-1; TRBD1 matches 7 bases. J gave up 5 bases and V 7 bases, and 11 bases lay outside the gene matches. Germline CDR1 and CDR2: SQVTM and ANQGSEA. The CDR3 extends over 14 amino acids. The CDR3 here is CSAPDRILDNEQFF. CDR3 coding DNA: TGCAGCGCGCCGGACAGGATTTTGGACAATGAGCAGTTCTTC.

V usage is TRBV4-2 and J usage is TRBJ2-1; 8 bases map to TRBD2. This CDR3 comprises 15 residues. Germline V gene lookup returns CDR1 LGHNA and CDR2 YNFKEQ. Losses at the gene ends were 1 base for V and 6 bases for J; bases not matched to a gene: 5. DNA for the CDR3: TGTGCCAGCAGCCAAGGGGAGCGGGAGTTCAATGAGCAGTTCTTC. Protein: CASSQGEREFNEQFF.

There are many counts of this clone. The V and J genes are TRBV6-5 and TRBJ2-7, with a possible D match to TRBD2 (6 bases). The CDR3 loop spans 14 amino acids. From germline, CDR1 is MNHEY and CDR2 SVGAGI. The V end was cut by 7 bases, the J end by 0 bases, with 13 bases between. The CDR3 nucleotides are TGTGCCAGCAAAACGGGGGTCAGCTCCTACGAGCAGTACTTC. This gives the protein CASKTGVSSYEQYF.

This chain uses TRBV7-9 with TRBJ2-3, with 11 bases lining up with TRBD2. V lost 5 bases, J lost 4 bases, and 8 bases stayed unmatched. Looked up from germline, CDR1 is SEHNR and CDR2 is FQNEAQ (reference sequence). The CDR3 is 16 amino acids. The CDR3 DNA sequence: TGTGCCAGCAGCCCCTACTCTAGCGGGAGGTCAGATACGCAGTATTTT. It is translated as CASSPYSSGRSDTQYF. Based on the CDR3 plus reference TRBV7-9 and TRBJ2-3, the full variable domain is DTGVSQNPRHKITKRGQNVTFRCDPISEHNRLYWYRQTLGQGPEFLTYFQNEAQLEKSRLLSDRFSAERPKGSFSTLEIQRTEQGDSAMYLCASSPYSSGRSDTQYFGPGTRLTVL.

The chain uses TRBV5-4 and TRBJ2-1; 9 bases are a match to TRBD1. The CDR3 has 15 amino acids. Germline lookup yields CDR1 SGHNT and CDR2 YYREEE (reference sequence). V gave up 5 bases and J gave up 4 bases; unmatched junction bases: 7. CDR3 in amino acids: CASRQDRGGYNEQFF. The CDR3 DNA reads TGTGCCAGCAGACAGGACAGGGGAGGTTACAATGAGCAGTTCTTC.

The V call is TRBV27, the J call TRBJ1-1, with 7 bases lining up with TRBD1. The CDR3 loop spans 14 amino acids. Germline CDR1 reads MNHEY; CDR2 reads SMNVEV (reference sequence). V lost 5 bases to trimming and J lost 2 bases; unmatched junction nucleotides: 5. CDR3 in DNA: TGTGCCAGCAGTACCGGAGGGGGCAACACTGAAGCTTTCTTT. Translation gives CASSTGGGNTEAFF.

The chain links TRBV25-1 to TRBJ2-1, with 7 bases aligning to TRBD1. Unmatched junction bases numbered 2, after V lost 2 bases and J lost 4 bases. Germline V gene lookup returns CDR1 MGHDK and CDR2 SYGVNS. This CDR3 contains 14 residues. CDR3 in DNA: TGTGCCAGCAGTGAAACAGGGGTATACAATGAGCAGTTCTTC. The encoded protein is CASSETGVYNEQFF. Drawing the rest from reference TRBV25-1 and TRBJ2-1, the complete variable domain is EADIYQTPRYLVIGTGKKITLECSQTMGHDKMYWYQQDPGMELHLIHYSYGVNSTEKGDLSSESTVSRIRTEHFPLTLESARPSHTSQYLCASSETGVYNEQFFGPGTRLTVL.

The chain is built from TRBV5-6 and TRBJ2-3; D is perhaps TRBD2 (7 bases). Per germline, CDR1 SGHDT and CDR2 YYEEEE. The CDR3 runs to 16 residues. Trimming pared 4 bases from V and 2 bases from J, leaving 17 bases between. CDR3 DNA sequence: TGTGCCAGCAGCCCGCTAGGGGGGGTCAACACAGATACGCAGTATTTT. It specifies CASSPLGGVNTDTQYF.

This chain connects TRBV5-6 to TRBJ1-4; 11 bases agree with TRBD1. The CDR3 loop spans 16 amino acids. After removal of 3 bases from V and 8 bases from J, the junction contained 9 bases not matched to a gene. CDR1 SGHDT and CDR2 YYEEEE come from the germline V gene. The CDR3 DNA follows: TGTGCCAGCAGCTGGGGGACAGGGGGTGGTCAAGAAAAACTGTTTTTT. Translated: CASSWGTGGGQEKLFF.

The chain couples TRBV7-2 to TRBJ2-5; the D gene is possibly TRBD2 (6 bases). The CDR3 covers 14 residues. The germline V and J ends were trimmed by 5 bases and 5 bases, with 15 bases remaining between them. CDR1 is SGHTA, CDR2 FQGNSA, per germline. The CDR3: CASSPLLGGETQYF. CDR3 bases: TGTGCCAGCAGCCCCCTCCTCGGAGGGGAGACCCAGTACTTC.

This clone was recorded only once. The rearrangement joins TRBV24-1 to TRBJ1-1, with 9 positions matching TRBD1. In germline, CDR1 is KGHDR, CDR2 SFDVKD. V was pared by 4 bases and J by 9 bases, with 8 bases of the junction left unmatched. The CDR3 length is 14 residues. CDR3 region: CATSDPDRGKQAFF. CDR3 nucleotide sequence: TGTGCCACCAGTGACCCCGACAGGGGGAAACAAGCTTTCTTT.

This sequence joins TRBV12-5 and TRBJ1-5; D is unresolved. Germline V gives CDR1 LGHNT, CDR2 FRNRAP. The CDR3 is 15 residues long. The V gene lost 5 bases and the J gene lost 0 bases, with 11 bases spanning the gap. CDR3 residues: CASGPPGVSNQPQHF. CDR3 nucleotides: TGTGCTAGTGGTCCCCCCGGGGTTAGCAATCAGCCCCAGCATTTT.

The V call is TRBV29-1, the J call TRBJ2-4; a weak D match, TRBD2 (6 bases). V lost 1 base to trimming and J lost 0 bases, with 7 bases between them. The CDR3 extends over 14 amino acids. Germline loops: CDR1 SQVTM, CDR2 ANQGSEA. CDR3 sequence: CSVEGGEAKNIQYF. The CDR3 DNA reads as TGCAGCGTTGAAGGCGGGGAAGCCAAAAACATTCAGTACTTC.

This chain's CDR3 is CASSPKTENTEAFF. The CDR3, as DNA: TGTGCCAGCTCACCGAAGACAGAGAACACTGAAGCTTTCTTT. The chain has TRBV18 and TRBJ1-1; D may be TRBD1 (5 bases). The ends were cut back, 3 bases at V and 1 base at J, with 9 bases in the middle. From germline, CDR1 is KGHSH and CDR2 LQKENI. The CDR3 is 14 amino acids.

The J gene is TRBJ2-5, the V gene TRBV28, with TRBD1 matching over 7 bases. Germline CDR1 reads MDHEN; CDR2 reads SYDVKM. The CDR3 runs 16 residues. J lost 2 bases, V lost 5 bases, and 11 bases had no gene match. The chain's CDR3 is CASSPRQGRGQETQYF. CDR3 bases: TGTGCCAGCAGTCCAAGACAGGGACGGGGACAAGAGACCCAGTACTTC.

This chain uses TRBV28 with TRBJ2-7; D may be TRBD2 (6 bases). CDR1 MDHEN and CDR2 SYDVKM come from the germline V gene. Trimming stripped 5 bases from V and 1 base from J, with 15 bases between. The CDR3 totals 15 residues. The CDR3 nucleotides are TGTGCCAGCAGTACCCCTGGCGGGATTTCCTACGAGCAGTACTTC. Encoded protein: CASSTPGGISYEQYF.

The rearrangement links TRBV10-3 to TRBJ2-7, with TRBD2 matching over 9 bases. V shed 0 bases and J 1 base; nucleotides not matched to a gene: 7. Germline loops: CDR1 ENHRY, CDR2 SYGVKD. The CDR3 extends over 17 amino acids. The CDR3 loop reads CAISESLAGERSYEQYF. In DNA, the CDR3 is TGTGCCATCAGTGAGTCCTTAGCGGGAGAGAGGTCCTACGAGCAGTACTTC.

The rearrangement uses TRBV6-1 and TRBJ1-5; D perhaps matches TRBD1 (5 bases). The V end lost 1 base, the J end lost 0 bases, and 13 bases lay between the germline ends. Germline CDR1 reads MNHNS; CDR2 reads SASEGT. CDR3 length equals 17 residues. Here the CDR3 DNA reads TGTGCCAGCAGTGAAGGTAGAAGGGACTATAGCAATCAGCCCCAGCATTTT. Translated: CASSEGRRDYSNQPQHF.

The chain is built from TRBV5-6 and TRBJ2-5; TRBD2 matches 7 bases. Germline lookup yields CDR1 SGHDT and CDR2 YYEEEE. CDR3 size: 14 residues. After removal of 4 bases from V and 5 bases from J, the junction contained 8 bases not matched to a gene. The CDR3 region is CASSPSGGGETQYF. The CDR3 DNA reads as TGTGCCAGCAGCCCCTCGGGAGGCGGGGAGACCCAGTACTTC.